One sample yielded the 21 T cell receptor beta chains listed below, sequenced in a study of T cells in Graves' hyperthyroidism and ophthalmopathy (dated by TCRdb to about 2019). Libraries were constructed by multiplex PCR. The data were produced on an Illumina HiSeq 2000. The TCR beta CDR3 regions were amplified from RNA transcripts. A first-round RT-PCR of the TCR CDR3 used the HTBI primer set with the Qiagen OneStep RT-PCR kit. TCRdb applied fastp at Q25 and MiXCR to the public reads, then kept only in-frame beta chains. Entries that share a CDR3 protein sequence are merged under the most common genes and DNA. Within this sample are under 350,000 distinct CDR3 sequences, with under 25% of them counted one time only. Of the sample, around 45% falls within the top ten clones. Sequences were obtained from blood. The receptors originated from a woman in her 50s with Graves' hyperthyroidism.

The chain carries TRBV20-1 and TRBJ1-5; tentatively, D is TRBD1 (5 bases). V shed 6 bases and J shed 6 bases, with 12 bases lying between them. The germline V gene encodes CDR1 DFQATT and CDR2 SNEGSKA (reference sequence). The CDR3 runs to 12 residues. This CDR3 is CSARRRGQPQHF. CDR3 DNA sequence: TGCAGTGCGCGCAGAAGGGGTCAGCCCCAGCATTTT.

The chain carries TRBV20-1 and TRBJ2-5, with 9 nucleotides matching TRBD2. Germline V lookup: CDR1 DFQATT, CDR2 SNEGSKA (reference sequence). V lost 2 bases and J lost 1; bases outside the gene matches: 2. This CDR3 comprises 14 residues. The CDR3 DNA sequence: TGCAGTGCTAGACTAGCGGGGACCCAAGAGACCCAGTACTTC. Translating it yields CSARLAGTQETQYF.

This chain joins TRBV5-1 and TRBJ2-7; 9 bases align to TRBD1. The CDR3 loop spans 15 amino acids. The ends lost 1 base at V and 2 bases at J; junction bases unmatched: 4. Germline assignment: CDR1 SGHRS and CDR2 YFSETQ. In nucleotides, the CDR3 is TGCGCCAGCAGCTTGAGAGGGACAGGGCCCTACGAGCAGTACTTC. Its translation is CASSLRGTGPYEQYF.

The chain couples TRBV2 to TRBJ2-3, with a possible D match to TRBD2 (6 bases). The CDR3 extends over 13 amino acids. V was clipped by 7 bases and J by 4 bases, with 12 bases between them. Per germline, CDR1 SNHLY and CDR2 FYNNEI. The CDR3 region has the DNA TGTGCCAGCAACCCGGGAGAGGCAGATACGCAGTATTTT. Its protein is CASNPGEADTQYF. Supplemented by reference TRBV2 and TRBJ2-3, the full variable domain reads EPEVTQTPSHQVTQMGQEVILRCVPISNHLYFYWYRQILGQKVEFLVSFYNNEISEKSEIFDDQFSVERPDGSNFTLKIRSTKLEDSAMYFCASNPGEADTQYFGPGTRLTVL.

The chain links TRBV20-1 to TRBJ2-7; 11 bases fit TRBD1. CDR1 DFQATT and CDR2 SNEGSKA come from the germline V gene (reference sequence). V gave up 6 bases and J gave up 0 bases; unmatched junction bases: 16. The CDR3 is 18 amino acids. CDR3 protein: CSARYRTGGFRSSYEQYF. For the CDR3, the DNA is TGCAGTGCCCGTTACAGGACAGGGGGCTTTAGGAGCTCCTACGAGCAGTACTTC.

A note on this clonotype: A read error may be the cause here, since a much bigger clone is one base away. The CDR3 nucleotides read TGTGCCAGCAGTGAGTCGGAGGGTAGCAATCAGCCCCAGCATTTT. Amino acid sequence: CASSESEGSNQPQHF. The chain combines TRBV6-1 with TRBJ1-5; the D is unclear. The CDR3 loop spans 15 amino acids. CDR1 and CDR2 (germline): MNHNS, SASEGT. Between the trimmed V and J ends, which lost 3 bases and 0 bases, there was a span of 9 bases.

CDR3 DNA: TGCAGTGCTAGAGATCGGAGACTAGCTGCTGGAGATACGCAGTATTTT. Translation: CSARDRRLAAGDTQYF. This rearrangement joins TRBV20-1 to TRBJ2-3, with 7 bases matching TRBD2. The germline V gene has CDR1 DFQATT and CDR2 SNEGSKA (reference sequence). The CDR3 spans 16 residues. Trimming took 0 bases from V and 5 from J; bases not matched to a gene: 11.

This clonotype came up many times. V gene TRBV20-1 combines with J gene TRBJ2-3; 10 bases fit TRBD2. Germline CDR1 and CDR2: DFQATT and SNEGSKA (reference sequence). V shed 5 bases, J shed 4 bases, and the junction held 15 bases outside the gene matches. The CDR3 is 17 amino acids. Here the CDR3 reads CSAPYGASGSYSDTQYF. In DNA, the CDR3 is TGCAGTGCTCCCTATGGGGCTAGCGGGAGTTACTCAGATACGCAGTATTTT.

This sequence joins TRBV27 and TRBJ2-1; 12 bases map to TRBD2. The CDR3 has 17 residues. Germline CDR1 is MNHEY and CDR2 is SMNVEV (reference sequence). V shed 4 bases and J 11 bases; nucleotides not matched to a gene: 15. Here the CDR3 reads CASSSGLAGMQFSKQFF. Written as DNA, the CDR3 is TGTGCCAGCAGTTCAGGACTAGCGGGAATGCAGTTCTCCAAGCAGTTCTTC.

The chain combines TRBV5-1 with TRBJ1-5; 10 bases match TRBD1. J gave up 2 bases and V 4 bases, and 6 bases lay outside the gene matches. Germline CDR1 reads SGHRS; CDR2 reads YFSETQ. The CDR3 has 16 residues. CDR3 sequence (DNA): TGCGCCAGCAGCCCCCAGGGGACAGGGGGCAATCAGCCCCAGCATTTT. Translation: CASSPQGTGGNQPQHF.

In this sample, this clonotype turned up a few times. The V gene is TRBV28, the J gene TRBJ2-7; 7 positions agree with TRBD2. CDR1 and CDR2 (germline): MDHEN, SYDVKM. The trim removed 8 bases at V and 6 bases at J, leaving 10 bases unmatched. CDR3 length equals 13 residues. The CDR3 protein is CASGRGGPGEQYF. DNA of the CDR3: TGTGCCAGCGGGAGGGGAGGACCTGGCGAGCAGTACTTC.

This clonotype appeared a few times. The chain has TRBV12-3 or TRBV12-4 and TRBJ1-3; 10 bases are a match to TRBD1. The V gene end was trimmed by 3 bases and the J gene end by 2 bases; junction bases not matched to a gene: 4. This CDR3 contains 16 residues. CDR3 protein: CASSFAGQGPGNTIYF. DNA of the CDR3: TGTGCCAGCAGTTTCGCGGGACAGGGGCCTGGAAACACCATATATTTT.

This clonotype was detected many times. The J gene is TRBJ2-5, the V gene TRBV20-1; D remains ambiguous. Germline CDR1 reads DFQATT; CDR2 reads SNEGSKA (reference sequence). The V end lost 2 bases, the J end lost 0 bases, and 19 bases lay between the germline ends. The CDR3 is 17 residues long. The CDR3 reads CSARSVAPRMYQETQYF. The CDR3 DNA is TGCAGTGCTAGATCAGTGGCTCCAAGGATGTACCAAGAGACCCAGTACTTC.

J is TRBJ2-1 and V is TRBV2; 8 bases line up with TRBD2. J was trimmed by 4 bases and V by 8 bases; bases with no gene match: 7. CDR3 length: 14 amino acids. Germline V gene data show CDR1 as SNHLY and CDR2 as FYNNEI. The CDR3 spells CASGSGLAYNEQFF. The CDR3 region has the DNA TGTGCCAGCGGAAGCGGACTAGCTTACAATGAGCAGTTCTTC.

This clonotype showed up just a few times. The chain joins TRBV7-9 to TRBJ1-6; D is ambiguous. Germline CDR1 and CDR2: SEHNR and FQNEAQ (reference sequence). The CDR3 loop spans 15 amino acids. The germline V and J ends were trimmed by 2 bases and 7 bases, with 12 bases remaining between them. CDR3 sequence (DNA): TGTGCCAGCAGCTTAAGGTCGGGGTCGAATTCACCCCTCCACTTT. This translates into CASSLRSGSNSPLHF.

At least ten counts were recorded for this clonotype. The rearrangement uses TRBV20-1 and TRBJ2-5; a weak D match, TRBD1 (6 bases). The CDR3 covers 14 residues. The germline gives CDR1 DFQATT, CDR2 SNEGSKA (reference sequence). Trimming pared 3 bases from V and 5 bases from J, leaving 16 bases between. The CDR3, as DNA: TGCAGTGCTAGTAGAATGGGGGCACGGGAGACCCAGTACTTC. It codes for CSASRMGARETQYF.

This clonotype was found once. V and J are TRBV28 and TRBJ2-2; no reliable D call. Germline CDR1 and CDR2: MDHEN and SYDVKM. The CDR3 has 16 residues. V lost 7 bases to trimming and J lost 5 bases, with 20 bases between them. This CDR3 is CASISAPALGTGELFF. The DNA of the CDR3 is TGTGCCAGCATCTCGGCCCCAGCCTTGGGTACCGGGGAGCTGTTTTTT.

Ten or more counts support this clonotype. This rearrangement joins TRBV6-1 to TRBJ2-1; 7 nucleotides agree with TRBD1. J was trimmed by 4 bases and V by 5 bases; bases with no gene match: 11. The germline V gene has CDR1 MNHNS and CDR2 SASEGT. There are 16 residues in the CDR3. The CDR3: CASSPNPGQRYNEQFF. The CDR3 DNA reads TGTGCCAGCAGTCCGAATCCGGGACAGAGATACAATGAGCAGTTCTTC.

This clonotype was found many times. The V call is TRBV5-1, the J call TRBJ2-3, with D perhaps being TRBD1 or TRBD2 (6 bases each). Trimming shortened V by 1 base and J by 0 bases, and 12 bases separated the two germline ends. The CDR3 consists of 16 residues. CDR1 is SGHRS, CDR2 YFSETQ, per germline. The CDR3 reads CASSLWGAVSTDTQYF. The CDR3 DNA sequence: TGCGCCAGCAGCTTGTGGGGGGCTGTGAGCACAGATACGCAGTATTTT.

This clonotype has a count of ten or more. This chain connects TRBV11-2 to TRBJ2-3, with unresolved D. V was trimmed by 4 bases and J by 3 bases, leaving 5 bases between them. Germline V gene sequence: CDR1 SGHAT, CDR2 FQNNGV. The CDR3 is made up of 12 amino acids. The CDR3 is CASSYITDTQYF. The CDR3 bases are TGTGCCAGCAGCTACATTACAGATACGCAGTATTTT.

The sample holds many counts of this clonotype. The gene calls are TRBV6-2 or TRBV6-3 and TRBJ2-7; 13 bases line up with TRBD2. The length of the CDR3 is 17 residues. The trim removed 4 bases at V and 2 bases at J, leaving 8 bases unmatched. Germline V gives CDR1 MNHEY, CDR2 SVGEGT. The CDR3 here is CASSWTSGGKYTYEQYF. In DNA form, the CDR3 reads TGTGCCAGCAGTTGGACTAGCGGGGGAAAGTACACCTACGAGCAGTACTTC.